This is a list of T cell receptor beta chains from one sample in a study of blood T cell repertoires in COVID-19. Measured with immunoSEQ multiplex PCR; TCRdb has only the in-frame clones, and not every one. The table includes around 100,000 clones, more than 75% detected once. The sequenced material came from peripheral blood. The receptors were gathered from a human donor in a cohort sampled during active COVID-19. The CDR3 runs from the conserved cysteine through the conserved F or W. Fields, in order: V gene, J gene, D gene, CDR3 protein. The D gene is left open where the match is weak.

V gene: TRBV18
J gene: TRBJ1-2
D gene: .
CDR3 protein: CASSPPGGKGGYTF

V gene: TRBV28
J gene: TRBJ2-5
D gene: .
CDR3 protein: CASSGRHYQGKETQYF

V gene: TRBV7-2
J gene: TRBJ2-3
D gene: TRBD2
CDR3 protein: CASSLDGASGGYTQYF

V gene: TRBV13
J gene: TRBJ2-7
D gene: .
CDR3 protein: CASSPPYSYEQYF

V gene: TRBV7-8
J gene: TRBJ2-7
D gene: .
CDR3 protein: CASSLGRGGAVIYEQYF

V gene: TRBV6-2/TRBV6-3
J gene: TRBJ1-2
D gene: .
CDR3 protein: CASSLDGLCTF

V gene: TRBV19
J gene: TRBJ2-2
D gene: .
CDR3 protein: CASSPTRTGELFF

V gene: TRBV19
J gene: TRBJ1-5
D gene: TRBD1
CDR3 protein: CASSMDRTHNQPQHF

V gene: TRBV10-2
J gene: TRBJ1-1
D gene: .
CDR3 protein: CASSLRGEEAFF

V gene: TRBV29-1
J gene: TRBJ2-3
D gene: .
CDR3 protein: CSVVSGTDTQYF

V gene: TRBV28
J gene: TRBJ1-2
D gene: .
CDR3 protein: CASSITGTPNLSYGYTF

V gene: TRBV27
J gene: TRBJ1-1
D gene: TRBD1
CDR3 protein: CASSFDRVTEAFF

V gene: TRBV18
J gene: TRBJ2-4
D gene: .
CDR3 protein: CASSPPHRLWSYF

V gene: TRBV11-1
J gene: TRBJ2-5
D gene: TRBD1
CDR3 protein: CASSSGQGYETQYF

V gene: TRBV28
J gene: TRBJ2-7
D gene: TRBD2
CDR3 protein: CAASGGTYEQYF

V gene: TRBV30
J gene: TRBJ1-2
D gene: TRBD1
CDR3 protein: CAWTTGVGNYGYTF

V gene: TRBV7-9
J gene: TRBJ2-2
D gene: TRBD2
CDR3 protein: CASSGAGGWTGELFF

V gene: TRBV9
J gene: TRBJ2-2
D gene: .
CDR3 protein: CASSVVRELNTGELFF

V gene: TRBV12-3/TRBV12-4
J gene: TRBJ2-1
D gene: .
CDR3 protein: CASGRTTDNEQFF

V gene: TRBV4-3
J gene: TRBJ1-1
D gene: TRBD1
CDR3 protein: CASSQEVEGANTEAFF

V gene: TRBV7-6
J gene: TRBJ2-2
D gene: TRBD2
CDR3 protein: CASSSGLAGEDTGELFF

V gene: TRBV15
J gene: TRBJ1-1
D gene: TRBD1
CDR3 protein: CATSSLRQGIGNTEAFF

V gene: TRBV3-1/TRBV3-2
J gene: TRBJ1-2
D gene: TRBD1
CDR3 protein: CASSQAGTDGYTF

V gene: TRBV5-1
J gene: TRBJ2-5
D gene: .
CDR3 protein: CASSRSPGLQETQYF

V gene: TRBV6-2/TRBV6-3
J gene: TRBJ1-1
D gene: .
CDR3 protein: CASSFAGLNTEAFF

V gene: TRBV30
J gene: TRBJ2-6
D gene: .
CDR3 protein: CAWSVRRSGANVLTF

V gene: TRBV2
J gene: TRBJ1-2
D gene: .
CDR3 protein: CASSGGQAIYGYTF

V gene: TRBV5-4
J gene: TRBJ1-1
D gene: .
CDR3 protein: CASSQQNTEAFF

V gene: TRBV18
J gene: TRBJ2-1
D gene: .
CDR3 protein: CASSPRYGENEQFF

V gene: TRBV18
J gene: TRBJ1-3
D gene: .
CDR3 protein: CASSPSTGFSGNTIYF

V gene: TRBV19
J gene: TRBJ2-7
D gene: TRBD1
CDR3 protein: CASSPGTGNPSEQYF

V gene: TRBV19
J gene: TRBJ2-1
D gene: TRBD2
CDR3 protein: CASSIFSGSSYNEQFF

V gene: TRBV30
J gene: TRBJ2-2
D gene: .
CDR3 protein: CAWSDKGGGDGELFF

V gene: TRBV6-4
J gene: TRBJ1-1
D gene: .
CDR3 protein: CASSSTTMNTEAFF

V gene: TRBV29-1
J gene: TRBJ2-4
D gene: TRBD2
CDR3 protein: CSVEGGFNIQYF

V gene: TRBV30
J gene: TRBJ1-2
D gene: TRBD1
CDR3 protein: CAWSVWDRGQGGYTF

V gene: TRBV7-9
J gene: TRBJ1-1
D gene: .
CDR3 protein: CASSFRGNTEAFF

V gene: TRBV19
J gene: TRBJ1-3
D gene: .
CDR3 protein: CASSINSRVAIYF

V gene: TRBV28
J gene: TRBJ1-5
D gene: .
CDR3 protein: CASSFRITQPQHF

V gene: TRBV7-2
J gene: TRBJ1-3
D gene: .
CDR3 protein: CASSFTVTLGNTIYF

V gene: TRBV18
J gene: TRBJ1-1
D gene: .
CDR3 protein: CASSPARTAQAFF

V gene: TRBV3-1/TRBV3-2
J gene: TRBJ1-6
D gene: TRBD1
CDR3 protein: CASSLGQGLSPLHF

V gene: TRBV5-4
J gene: TRBJ1-2
D gene: .
CDR3 protein: CASSSPRQTVAGYTF

V gene: TRBV2
J gene: TRBJ1-6
D gene: TRBD1
CDR3 protein: CASSDPTGVDNSPLHF

V gene: TRBV5-3
J gene: TRBJ1-2
D gene: .
CDR3 protein: CARSARSQGDSGYTF

V gene: TRBV5-1
J gene: TRBJ2-7
D gene: .
CDR3 protein: CASRTLTEGYEQYF

V gene: TRBV6-5
J gene: TRBJ1-1
D gene: TRBD1
CDR3 protein: CASSWDRGPSPAFF

V gene: TRBV4-3
J gene: TRBJ1-4
D gene: .
CDR3 protein: CASSQETQGGREKLFF

V gene: TRBV19
J gene: TRBJ1-5
D gene: .
CDR3 protein: CASSFRTPYSNQPQHF

V gene: TRBV25-1
J gene: TRBJ2-2
D gene: TRBD2
CDR3 protein: CASFGLADSTGELFF

V gene: TRBV18
J gene: TRBJ1-1
D gene: .
CDR3 protein: CASSPLVVNTEAFF

V gene: TRBV7-8
J gene: TRBJ1-2
D gene: TRBD1
CDR3 protein: CASSLGTGNYGYTF

V gene: TRBV9
J gene: TRBJ2-1
D gene: TRBD2
CDR3 protein: CASSAPLAGARDNEQFF